Here is one TCR beta chain with its context. This sample was taken from a study of technical replicates of blood from several donors. This CDR3 region has 14 residues. Sequenced by immunoSEQ multiplex PCR; TCRdb stores in-frame clones only, minus some. Among some 62,000 clones, around 84% were seen once, and the ten largest hold around 5%. Input material: PBMCs. The sequence was obtained from a human donor in good health. Some clones in this sample may be carry-over from other donors' samples. The genes are TRBV21-1 and TRBJ1-1; the table assigns TRBD1, which was not confirmed against the DNA. TRBV21-1 is a pseudogene locus. CDR3 DNA: TGTGCCGGCCGGGGACAGTTCATGAACACTGAAGCTTTCTTT. Protein: CAGRGQFMNTEAFF.